The clone carrying this T cell receptor (beta chain) has just a few counts. CDR3 size: 14 residues. The germline CDR1 and CDR2 sequences are WNHNN and SYGVQD (reference sequence). Unmatched junction bases numbered 3, after V lost 3 bases and J lost 3 bases. This entry is derived from a study of early T cells in non-severe SARS-CoV-2 infection. TCRdb used MiXCR to reprocess the 5' RACE reads, holding one entry per CDR3 protein. The table includes 35,000 to 45,000 distinct CDR3 sequences, under 7.5% detected once. The TCR was taken from an adult who was a healthcare worker with PCR-confirmed SARS-CoV-2 infection or an uninfected control (not recorded which). Material: whole blood, obtained at baseline. The chain joins TRBV10-1 to TRBJ2-3; 7 bases line up with TRBD1. CDR3 sequence reads: CASSEGGETDTQYF. The CDR3 nucleotides are TGCGCCAGCAGTGAAGGGGGCGAGACAGATACGCAGTATTTT.